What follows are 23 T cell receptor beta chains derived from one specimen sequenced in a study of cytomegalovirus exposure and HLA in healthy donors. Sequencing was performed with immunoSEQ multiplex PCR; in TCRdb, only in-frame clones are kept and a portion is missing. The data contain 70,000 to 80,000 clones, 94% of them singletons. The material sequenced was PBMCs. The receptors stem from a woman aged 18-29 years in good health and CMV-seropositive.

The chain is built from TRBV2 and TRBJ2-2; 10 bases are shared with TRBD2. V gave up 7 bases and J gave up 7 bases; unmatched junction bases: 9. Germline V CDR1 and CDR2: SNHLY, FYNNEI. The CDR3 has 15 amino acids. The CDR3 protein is CASIRAGGPIGELFF. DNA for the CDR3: TGTGCCAGCATCAGAGCGGGGGGGCCCATCGGGGAGCTGTTTTTT.

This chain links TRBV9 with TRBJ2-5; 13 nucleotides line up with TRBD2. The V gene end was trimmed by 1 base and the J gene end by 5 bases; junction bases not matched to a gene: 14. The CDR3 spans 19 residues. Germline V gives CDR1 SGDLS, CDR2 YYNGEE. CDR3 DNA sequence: TGTGCCAGCAGCGTATTGGTGACTAGCGGGGGGCCCGGGCGGGAGACCCAGTACTTC. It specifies CASSVLVTSGGPGRETQYF.

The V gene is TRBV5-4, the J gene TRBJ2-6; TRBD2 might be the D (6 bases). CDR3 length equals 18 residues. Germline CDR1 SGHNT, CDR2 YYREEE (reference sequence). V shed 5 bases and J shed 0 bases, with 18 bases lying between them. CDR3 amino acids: CASRTGLPTDSGANVLTF. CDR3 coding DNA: TGTGCCAGCAGGACGGGACTCCCAACGGACTCTGGGGCCAACGTCCTGACTTTC.

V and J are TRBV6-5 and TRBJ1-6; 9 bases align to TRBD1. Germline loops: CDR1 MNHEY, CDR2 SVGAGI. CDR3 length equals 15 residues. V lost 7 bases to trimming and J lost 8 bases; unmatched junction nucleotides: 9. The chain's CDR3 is CASIFTGTGYSPLHF. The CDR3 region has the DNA TGTGCCAGCATCTTTACCGGGACAGGGTATTCACCCCTCCACTTT.

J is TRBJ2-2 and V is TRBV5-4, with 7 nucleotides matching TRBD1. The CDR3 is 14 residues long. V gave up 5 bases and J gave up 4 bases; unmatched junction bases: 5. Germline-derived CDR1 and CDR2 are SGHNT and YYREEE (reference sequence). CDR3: CASRPGGGTGELFF. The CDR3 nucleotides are TGTGCCAGCAGACCAGGGGGTGGCACCGGGGAGCTGTTTTTT.

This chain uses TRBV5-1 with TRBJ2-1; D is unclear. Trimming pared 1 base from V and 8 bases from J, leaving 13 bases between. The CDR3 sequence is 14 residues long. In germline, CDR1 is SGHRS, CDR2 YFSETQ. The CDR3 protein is CASSLTISGHEQFF. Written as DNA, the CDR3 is TGCGCCAGCAGCTTGACAATTTCTGGTCATGAGCAGTTCTTC. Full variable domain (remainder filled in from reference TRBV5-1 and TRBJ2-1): KAGVTQTPRYLIKTRGQQVTLSCSPISGHRSVSWYQQTPGQGLQFLFEYFSETQRNKGNFPGRFSGRQFSNSRSEMNVSTLELGDSALYLCASSLTISGHEQFFGPGTRLTVL.

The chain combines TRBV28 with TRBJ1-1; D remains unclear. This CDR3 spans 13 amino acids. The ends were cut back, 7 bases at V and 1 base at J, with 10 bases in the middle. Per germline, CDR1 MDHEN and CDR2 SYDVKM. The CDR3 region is CASTLYRNTEAFF. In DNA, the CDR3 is TGTGCCAGCACTCTATATAGGAACACTGAAGCTTTCTTT.

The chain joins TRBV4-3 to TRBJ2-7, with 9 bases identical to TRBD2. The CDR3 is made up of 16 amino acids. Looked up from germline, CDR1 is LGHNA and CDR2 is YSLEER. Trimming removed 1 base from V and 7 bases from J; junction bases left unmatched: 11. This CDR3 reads CASSQVVVSGSKEQYF. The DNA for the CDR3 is TGCGCCAGCAGCCAAGTAGTGGTTAGCGGGAGCAAAGAGCAGTACTTC.

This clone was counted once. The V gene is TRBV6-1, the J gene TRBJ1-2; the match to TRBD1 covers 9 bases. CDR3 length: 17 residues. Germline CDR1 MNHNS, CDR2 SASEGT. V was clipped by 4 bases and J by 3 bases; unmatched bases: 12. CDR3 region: CASSGGWTGARDYGYTF. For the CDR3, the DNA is TGTGCCAGCAGTGGGGGTTGGACAGGGGCCAGGGACTATGGCTACACCTTC.

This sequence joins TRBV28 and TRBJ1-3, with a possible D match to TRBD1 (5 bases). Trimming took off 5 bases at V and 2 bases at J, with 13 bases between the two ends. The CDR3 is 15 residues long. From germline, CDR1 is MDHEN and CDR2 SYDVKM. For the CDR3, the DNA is TGTGCCAGCAGTACCCCGGGGGTCGCTGGAAACACCATATATTTT. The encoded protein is CASSTPGVAGNTIYF.

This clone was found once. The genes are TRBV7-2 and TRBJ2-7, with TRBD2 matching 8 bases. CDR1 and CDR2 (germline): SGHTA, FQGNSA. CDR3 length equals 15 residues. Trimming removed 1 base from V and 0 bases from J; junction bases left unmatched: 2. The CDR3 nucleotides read TGTGCCAGCAGCTTAGGGAGCGGGAGCTCCTACGAGCAGTACTTC. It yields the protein CASSLGSGSSYEQYF. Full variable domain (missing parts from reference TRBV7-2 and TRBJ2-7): GAGVSQSPSNKVTEKGKDVELRCDPISGHTALYWYRQSLGQGLEFLIYFQGNSAPDKSGLPSDRFSAERTGGSVSTLTIQRTQQEDSAVYLCASSLGSGSSYEQYFGPGTRLTVT.

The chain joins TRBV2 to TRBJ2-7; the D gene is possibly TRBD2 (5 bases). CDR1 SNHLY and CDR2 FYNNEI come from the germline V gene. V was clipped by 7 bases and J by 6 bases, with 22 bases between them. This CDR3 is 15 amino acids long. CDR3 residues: CASIPRGYQTGEQYF. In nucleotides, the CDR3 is TGTGCCAGCATCCCCCGGGGATATCAAACGGGCGAGCAGTACTTC.

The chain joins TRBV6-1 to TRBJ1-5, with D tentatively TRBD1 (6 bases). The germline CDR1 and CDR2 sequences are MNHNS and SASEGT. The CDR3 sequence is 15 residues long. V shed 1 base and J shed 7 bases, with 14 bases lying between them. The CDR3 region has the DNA TGTGCCAGCAGTGAAGAATCGGGGGGCGGGCAGCCCCAGCATTTT. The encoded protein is CASSEESGGGQPQHF.

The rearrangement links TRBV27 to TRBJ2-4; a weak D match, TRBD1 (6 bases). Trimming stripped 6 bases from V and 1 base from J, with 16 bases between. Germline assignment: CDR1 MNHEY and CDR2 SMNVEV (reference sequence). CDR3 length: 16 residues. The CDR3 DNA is TGTGCCAGCAGCGGATTTCAGGGGAAGGCCAAAAACATTCAGTACTTC. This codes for CASSGFQGKAKNIQYF.

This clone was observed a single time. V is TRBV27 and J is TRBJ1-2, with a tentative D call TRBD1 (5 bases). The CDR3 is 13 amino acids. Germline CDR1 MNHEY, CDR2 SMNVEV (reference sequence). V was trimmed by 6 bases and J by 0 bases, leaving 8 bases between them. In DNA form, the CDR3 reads TGTGCCAGCAGATCAGGGCCTAACTATGGCTACACCTTC. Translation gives CASRSGPNYGYTF.

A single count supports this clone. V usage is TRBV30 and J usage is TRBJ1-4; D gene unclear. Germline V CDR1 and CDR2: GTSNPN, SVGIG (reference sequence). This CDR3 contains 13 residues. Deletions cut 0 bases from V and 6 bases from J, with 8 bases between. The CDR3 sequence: CAWSVRGYEKLFF. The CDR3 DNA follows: TGTGCCTGGAGTGTACGAGGTTATGAAAAACTGTTTTTT. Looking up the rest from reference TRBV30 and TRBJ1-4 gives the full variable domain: SQTIHQWPATLVQPVGSPLSLECTVEGTSNPNLYWYRQAAGRGLQLLFYSVGIGQISSEVPQNLSASRPQDRQFILSSKKLLLSDSGFYLCAWSVRGYEKLFFGSGTQLSVL.

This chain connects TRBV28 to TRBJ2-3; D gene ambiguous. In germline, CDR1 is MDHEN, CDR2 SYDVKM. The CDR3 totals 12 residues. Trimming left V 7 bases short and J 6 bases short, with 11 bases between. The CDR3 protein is CASTTYRDTQYF. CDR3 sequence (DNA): TGTGCCAGCACCACTTATCGGGATACGCAGTATTTT.

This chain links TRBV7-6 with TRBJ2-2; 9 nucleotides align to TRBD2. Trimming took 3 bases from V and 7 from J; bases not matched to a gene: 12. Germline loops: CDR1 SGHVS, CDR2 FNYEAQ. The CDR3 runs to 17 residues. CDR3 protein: CASSLASGGPIHGELFF. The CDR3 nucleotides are TGTGCCAGCAGCTTGGCCAGCGGGGGGCCAATTCACGGGGAGCTGTTTTTT.

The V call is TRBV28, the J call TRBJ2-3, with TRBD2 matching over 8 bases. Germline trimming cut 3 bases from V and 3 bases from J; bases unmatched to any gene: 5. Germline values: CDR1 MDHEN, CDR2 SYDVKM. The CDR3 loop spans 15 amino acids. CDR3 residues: CASSFLGGATDTQYF. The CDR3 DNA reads TGTGCCAGCAGTTTCCTCGGGGGGGCGACAGATACGCAGTATTTT.

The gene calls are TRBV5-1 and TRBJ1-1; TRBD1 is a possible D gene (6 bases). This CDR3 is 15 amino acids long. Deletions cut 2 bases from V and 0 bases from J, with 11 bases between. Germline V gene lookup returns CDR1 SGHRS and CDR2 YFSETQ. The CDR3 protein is CASSLRTAMNTEAFF. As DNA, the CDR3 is TGCGCCAGCAGCTTACGGACAGCAATGAACACTGAAGCTTTCTTT.

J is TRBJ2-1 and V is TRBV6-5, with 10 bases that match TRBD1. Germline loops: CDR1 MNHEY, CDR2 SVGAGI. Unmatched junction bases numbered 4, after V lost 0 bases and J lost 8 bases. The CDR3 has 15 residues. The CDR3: CASSYSRDRGYEQFF. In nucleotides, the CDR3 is TGTGCCAGCAGTTACTCGAGGGACAGGGGATATGAGCAGTTCTTC.

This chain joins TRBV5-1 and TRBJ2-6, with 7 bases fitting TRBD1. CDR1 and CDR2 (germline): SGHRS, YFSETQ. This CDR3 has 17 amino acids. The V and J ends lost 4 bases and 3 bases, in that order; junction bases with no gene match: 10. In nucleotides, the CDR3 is TGCGCCAGCAGCCCACAGCCGACAGGGAGTGGGGCCAACGTCCTGACTTTC. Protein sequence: CASSPQPTGSGANVLTF.

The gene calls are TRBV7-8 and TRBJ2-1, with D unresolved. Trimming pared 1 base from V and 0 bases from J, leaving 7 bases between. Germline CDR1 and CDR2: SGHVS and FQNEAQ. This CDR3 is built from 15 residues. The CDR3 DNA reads TGTGCCAGCAGCTTAGGACATAGCTCCTACAATGAGCAGTTCTTC. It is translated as CASSLGHSSYNEQFF.